This T cell receptor (beta chain) was recorded in a study of T cell responses to AZD1222 COVID-19 vaccine (dated by TCRdb to the early 2020s). Context from the whole study: AZD1222 recipients given second doses at about 4 weeks or at about 12 weeks were pooled, since spike-specific TCR depth and breadth were not found to differ between the two schedules. TCR sequencing covered some 250 trial participants: 200 to 210 given two doses of AZD1222 and about 26 given two doses of MenACWY control vaccine. Trial participants were enrolled into age subgroups of 18-55, 56-69 and 70-plus years, which contained 148, 28 and 57 TCR-sequenced participants, respectively.

Here is what the overall study found, with its caveats: Conclusions about previously exposed vaccinees were limited because only a handful of AZD1222 recipients were SARS-CoV-2 seropositive at baseline. A significant rise in spike-specific TCR breadth and depth was observed after two AZD1222 doses relative to day 0 and relative to MenACWY recipients. The 56-69-year group was small, and its depth increase did not reach significance, likely because of low power. No day 14 peak-response samples were available, so repertoires were characterized only after the peak T cell response. Epitopes outside the regions mutated in the B.1.351 and B.1.1.7 variants were reportedly recognized by nearly half of the unique spike-specific TCRs. CD4 TCRs associated with the vaccine covered the entire spike protein, and the dominant responses were in regions 160-218 and 743-854. Participants were mostly white British, with more females than males. The authors suggested clonal diversity may have been underestimated.

In the paper's terms, the time point label means: baseline before first vaccination. Vaccinee samples came from UK trials COV001 and COV002, including a single-blind randomized controlled phase 2/3 trial of AZD1222 (ChAdOx1 nCoV-19) in healthy adults. For TCRbeta chain sequencing, PBMC samples from trial participants were taken at day 0 and at day 28 after the second dose. The CDR3 regions of human TCRbeta chains were analyzed by immunosequencing. The study's own analysis went as follows. TCRs in the repertoires were compared against a reference library of SARS-CoV-2-specific TCRs that had been generated with the MIRA antigen-specificity platform. Breadth meant the fraction of unique TCRs that were SARS-CoV-2-associated, whereas depth meant the fraction of total T cells that were SARS-CoV-2-associated. Using the MIRA data, every spike-specific TCR was mapped to the spike region that the TCR reacted to and assigned to either a CD4 or a CD8 class. Log10-transformed breadth and depth values were compared by one-way ANOVA with Sidak's multiple comparisons tests. TCRdb provides this immuneACCESS table in a form limited to in-frame rearrangements. Some clones are lacking; in checked studies, under half of them reflect an unresolved V gene, and why the rest are absent is not known. V and J calls plus clone size are reproduced from that table; the DNA served to infer D and trimming. Within this sample are roughly 200,000 clones, with about 91% of them counted one time only. Approximately 7.7% of the sample lies in the top ten.

The germline V gene (reference sequence) specifies SGHNT as CDR1 and YYREEE as CDR2. The CDR3 contains 12 residues, cysteine and phenylalanine counted. Only the CDR3 portion is preserved as DNA: 36 bases, with reading frame beginning at the first base. Trimming costs V 0 bases and J 4 bases, and their ends lie 1 base apart. Notes on this clone: Its antigen has not been determined. No base-level quality is on record; no much larger clone is a single base apart.

The sequencing here drew on peripheral blood, taken on day 0 of AZD1222 vaccination. This chain joins TRBV5-4 to TRBJ2-2; the D gene lacks a confident call. This TCR came from an adult in good health. The nucleotide sequence reads as follows: TGTGCCAGCAGCTTGGCCACCGGGGAGCTGTTTTTT. Its amino acids are CASSLATGELFF. Joined to the reference TRBV5-4 and TRBJ2-2 proteins, this CDR3 gives the full variable domain: ETGVTQSPTHLIKTRGQQVTLRCSSQSGHNTVSWYQQALGQGPQFIFQYYREEENGRGNFPPRFSGLQFPNYSSELNVNALELDDSALYLCASSLATGELFFGEGSRLTVL.